These 5 T cell receptor beta chains originate from one sample sequenced in a study of blood T cell repertoires in COVID-19. Produced via immunoSEQ multiplex PCR; TCRdb's table is partial and in-frame only. Of under 200,000 clones in the sample, 90% to 95% are singletons; the top ten hold 0.53%. The sequencing sample was made of peripheral blood. The receptors were sampled from a man between 50 and 59 years old with acute or convalescent COVID-19.

The chain uses TRBV28 and TRBJ2-7; the D is unclear. CDR1 MDHEN and CDR2 SYDVKM come from the germline V gene. This CDR3 contains 11 residues. Trimming pared 6 bases from V and 3 bases from J, leaving 6 bases between. CDR3 sequence reads: CASRQNYEQYF. In nucleotides, the CDR3 is TGTGCCAGCAGGCAGAACTACGAGCAGTACTTC.

This chain links TRBV6-1 with TRBJ1-6, with TRBD1 matching 10 bases. Germline V gene lookup returns CDR1 MNHNS and CDR2 SASEGT. The V segment lost 3 bases and the J segment 8 bases; nucleotides outside the gene matches: 4. This CDR3 spans 15 amino acids. The CDR3 reads CASSDPTGGHSPLHF. In nucleotides, the CDR3 is TGTGCCAGCAGTGATCCGACAGGGGGCCATTCACCCCTCCACTTT.

The chain has TRBV20-1 and TRBJ2-7, with D uncertain. The germline V gene has CDR1 DFQATT and CDR2 SNEGSKA (reference sequence). The CDR3 contains 11 residues. The V end was cut by 3 bases, the J end by 6 bases, with 9 bases between. CDR3 amino acids: CSARREAEQYF. Here the CDR3 DNA reads TGCAGTGCTAGGAGAGAAGCCGAGCAGTACTTC.

As for this clone: The sample contains more than one DNA sequence encoding this CDR3. V is TRBV7-8 and J is TRBJ1-1; D may be TRBD1 (6 bases). V was shortened by 5 bases and J by 0 bases, with 7 bases between the two germline ends. CDR1 is SGHVS, CDR2 FQNEAQ, per germline. The CDR3 length is 13 residues. CDR3 region: CASSRGLNTEAFF. In DNA form, the CDR3 reads TGTGCCAGCAGCCGGGGGCTGAACACTGAAGCTTTCTTT.

The V and J genes are TRBV11-2 and TRBJ1-2, with D uncertain. The CDR3 loop spans 15 amino acids. V was pared by 2 bases and J by 8 bases, with 18 bases between. Germline assignment: CDR1 SGHAT and CDR2 FQNNGV. CDR3 region: CASSLRRAGVGGYTF. The CDR3 region has the DNA TGTGCCAGCAGCTTAAGGAGGGCCGGGGTGGGAGGCTACACCTTC.